This TCR beta chain was captured by sequencing in a study of identical twins. Only a few counts were recorded for this clonotype. Its antigen remains unidentified. The CDR3 is 13 residues long. The V gene lost 7 bases and the J gene lost 5 bases, with 14 bases spanning the gap. Germline-derived CDR1 and CDR2 are SEHNR and FQNEAQ (reference sequence). All donors were healthy Caucasians. Notes on the study in general: Out-of-frame beta sequences exhibited a weaker degree of excess twin sharing.

MiXCR was run by TCRdb on the 5' RACE reads, yielding one entry per CDR3 protein. The sample carries around 1.7 million distinct CDR3 sequences, under 35% recorded once. This TCR came from a newborn girl in good health. The sample was cord blood. J is TRBJ1-2 and V is TRBV7-9, with a weak D call TRBD1 (6 bases). CDR3 in DNA: TGTGCCAGCACCGAATACAGGGAATATGGCTACACCTTC. Translation: CASTEYREYGYTF.